This note documents a single T cell receptor beta chain sequence. Its specificity is not known. The source of the sample is a study of cytomegalovirus exposure and HLA in healthy donors. In the PCR, 60 Vbeta and 13 Jbeta primers were used. Assay: immunoSEQ multiplex PCR; the TCRdb copy retains only in-frame clones and omits some. The top ten hold roughly 2% of the sample, which has about 85,000 clones, around four fifths seen once. Regarding the study as a whole: A few CMV-associated chains were confirmed in vitro to be specific for CMV antigens.

The CDR3 has 19 amino acids. The germline CDR1 and CDR2 sequences are SQVTM and ANQGSEA. V shed 6 bases and J shed 1 base, with 30 bases lying between them. This sequence was found in a boy younger than 18 in good health and CMV-seronegative. The V gene is TRBV29-1, the J gene TRBJ1-1; tentative D call: TRBD1 (6 bases). The sample taken for sequencing was PBMCs. The CDR3 protein is CSVGLRGGMTRYKNTEAFF. In DNA form, the CDR3 reads TGCAGCGTCGGTTTAAGGGGGGGCATGACAAGGTATAAGAACACTGAAGCTTTCTTT.